The rows below give T cell receptor beta chains drawn from one sample of a study of OX40 agonist ivuxolimab in advanced cancers. Produced via immunoSEQ multiplex PCR; TCRdb's table is partial and in-frame only. The sample lists about 88,000 clones, more than 70% seen once, with about 0.22% in the top ten. Specimen: CD4+ or CD8+ T cells sorted from blood, collected in a trial of the OX40 agonist ivuxolimab. Receptors were obtained from an adult with an advanced solid tumor such as melanoma, head and neck, liver or kidney cancer. Both conserved end residues are part of each CDR3. A D gene is named only where the DNA matches it firmly. Not every row has a clone size; where given, it reads once, few, many or a size class.

>TRBV23-1|-|TRBD1|TRBJ2-1
CASNRDRNYNEQFF
TGCGCCAGCAACCGGGACAGGAACTACAATGAGCAGTTCTTC
>TRBV7-2|-|TRBD1|TRBJ1-5
CASSLKAGGQPQHF
TGTGCCAGCAGCCTAAAGGCAGGGGGTCAGCCCCAGCATTTT
>TRBV28|-|TRBD1|TRBJ1-2
CASRTGGEGDYGYTF
TGTGCCAGCAGGACAGGGGGCGAGGGGGACTATGGCTACACCTTC
>TRBV9|few|-|TRBJ1-3
CASSVQANGGNTIYF
TGTGCCAGCAGCGTACAGGCCAACGGTGGAAACACCATATATTTT
>TRBV18|-|TRBD1|TRBJ2-7
CASSPSQDRGSEQYF
TGTGCCAGCTCACCATCACAGGACAGGGGATCCGAGCAGTACTTC
>TRBV18|-|TRBD1|TRBJ2-7
CASSRDRVGYEQYF
TGTGCCAGCTCACGGGACAGGGTGGGGTACGAGCAGTACTTC
>TRBV7-9|-|-|TRBJ1-1
CASSLATEAFF
TGTGCCAGCAGCTTAGCCACTGAAGCTTTCTTT
>TRBV14|-|-|TRBJ1-6
CASSQDVARGLHF
TGTGCCAGCAGCCAAGATGTGGCCAGGGGACTCCACTTT
>TRBV18|-|TRBD2|TRBJ2-7
CASSPPGLAGGDTGEQYF
TGTGCCAGCTCACCTCCGGGACTAGCGGGAGGGGACACGGGGGAGCAGTACTTC
>TRBV6-5|-|TRBD1|TRBJ1-1
CASRNRGANTEAFF
TGTGCCAGCAGAAACAGGGGGGCAAACACTGAAGCTTTCTTT
>TRBV7-2|-|-|TRBJ1-1
CASSLSFRDTEAFF
TGTGCCAGCAGCTTGAGTTTTCGGGACACTGAAGCTTTCTTT
>TRBV28|-|-|TRBJ1-5
CASSLRRTAYSNQPQHF
TGTGCCAGCAGTTTAAGGCGGACAGCTTATAGCAATCAGCCCCAGCATTTT
>TRBV18|-|TRBD1|TRBJ1-1
CASSPQTGMNTEAFF
TGTGCCAGCTCACCACAGACAGGGATGAACACTGAAGCTTTCTTT
>TRBV2|-|-|TRBJ2-3
CASSRDPDSLDSTDTQYF
TGTGCCAGCAGTCGGGACCCGGACAGTCTGGATAGCACAGATACGCAGTATTTT
>TRBV7-9|-|-|TRBJ1-2
CASSSTGWERGYTF
TGTGCCAGCAGCTCCACTGGCTGGGAACGCGGCTACACCTTC